Presented here are 27 T cell receptor beta chains from one specimen sequenced in a study of blood T cell repertoires in COVID-19. Libraries were prepared by immunoSEQ multiplex PCR; TCRdb keeps only in-frame clonotypes and omits some of them. This table has about 120,000 clones, approximately 81% appearing once. The sequenced sample consisted of peripheral blood. The receptors originated from a woman between 50 and 59 years old with acute or convalescent COVID-19.

The chain is built from TRBV4-2 and TRBJ1-1, with D maybe TRBD1 (6 bases). The germline V gene encodes CDR1 LGHNA and CDR2 YNFKEQ. The CDR3 is made up of 16 amino acids. Trimming took 2 bases from V and 0 from J, leaving 13 bases between them. CDR3 coding DNA: TGTGCCAGCAGCCAAACGGGGGGCAGACTGAACACTGAAGCTTTCTTT. Protein product: CASSQTGGRLNTEAFF.

The chain recombines TRBV7-2 with TRBJ2-3; tentative D call: TRBD2 (7 bases). The germline V and J ends were trimmed by 3 bases and 2 bases, with 12 bases remaining between them. CDR1 and CDR2 (germline): SGHTA, FQGNSA. The CDR3 covers 15 residues. This chain's CDR3 is CASSLWGGPTDTQYF. CDR3 DNA sequence: TGTGCCAGCAGCTTGTGGGGGGGCCCCACAGATACGCAGTATTTT.

The rearrangement joins TRBV7-2 to TRBJ1-3, with D maybe TRBD1 (6 bases). CDR3 length equals 14 residues. Per germline, CDR1 SGHTA and CDR2 FQGNSA. V was pared by 8 bases and J by 0 bases, with 11 bases between. The CDR3 DNA reads as TGTGCCAGCGGGGGGGGCCCCTCTGGAAACACCATATATTTT. Translation: CASGGGPSGNTIYF.

The gene calls are TRBV6-5 and TRBJ2-5, with 7 positions matching TRBD2. The germline V gene encodes CDR1 MNHEY and CDR2 SVGAGI. V lost 4 bases and J lost 7; bases outside the gene matches: 9. The CDR3 length is 14 residues. The DNA for the CDR3 is TGTGCCAGCAGTTCCCCCCAAACGGGGGGGACCCAGTACTTC. Translating it yields CASSSPQTGGTQYF.

The chain uses TRBV30 and TRBJ2-1, with 10 nucleotides matching TRBD1. The junction had 5 bases not matched to a gene; V was cut back by 0 bases and J by 6 bases. The CDR3 loop spans 15 amino acids. Germline values: CDR1 GTSNPN, CDR2 SVGIG (reference sequence). The CDR3 loop reads CAWSVGGTGVNEQFF. As DNA, the CDR3 is TGTGCCTGGAGTGTGGGTGGGACAGGGGTCAATGAGCAGTTCTTC.

This chain links TRBV18 with TRBJ1-2; the match to TRBD1 covers 10 bases. Germline CDR1 KGHSH, CDR2 LQKENI. Trimming cost V 4 bases and J 5 bases; bases outside gene matches: 10. The CDR3 runs to 16 residues. The CDR3 loop is CASSQNSGQGEYGYTF. In DNA, the CDR3 is TGTGCCAGCTCACAAAACTCCGGACAGGGGGAATATGGCTACACCTTC.

This clone was found once. The J gene is TRBJ2-6, the V gene TRBV5-5, with a weak D call TRBD1 (6 bases). Germline CDR1 SGHKS, CDR2 YYEKEE (reference sequence). Trimming took 2 bases from V and 0 from J, leaving 15 bases between them. The CDR3 has 18 amino acids. The CDR3 sequence: CASSLGRGFISGANVLTF. The CDR3 nucleotides read TGTGCCAGCAGCTTAGGCAGGGGATTCATCTCTGGGGCCAACGTCCTGACTTTC. The full variable domain, in which reference TRBV5-5 and TRBJ2-6 provide the parts outside the CDR3, is DAGVTQSPTHLIKTRGQQVTLRCSPISGHKSVSWYQQVLGQGPQFIFQYYEKEERGRGNFPDRFSARQFPNYSSELNVNALLLGDSALYLCASSLGRGFISGANVLTFGAGSRLTVL.

A remark on this clone: Other DNA sequences within the sample encode an identical CDR3. J is TRBJ1-5 and V is TRBV18; 8 bases agree with TRBD1. The CDR3 loop spans 15 amino acids. V shed 2 bases, J shed 4 bases, and the junction held 4 bases outside the gene matches. Germline V gene sequence: CDR1 KGHSH, CDR2 LQKENI. The CDR3 coding sequence is TGTGCCAGCTCACCAGGACAGGGAGGTAATCAGCCCCAGCATTTT. Translation gives CASSPGQGGNQPQHF.

The rearrangement joins TRBV10-3 to TRBJ1-2, with D unclear. V lost 3 bases and J 8 bases, leaving 7 bases between the germline ends. This CDR3 is 11 amino acids long. Germline lookup yields CDR1 ENHRY and CDR2 SYGVKD. The CDR3 sequence is CAISDSAGYTF. The CDR3 nucleotides read TGTGCCATCAGTGACAGCGCGGGCTACACCTTC.

The chain carries TRBV3-1 (or the pseudogene TRBV3-2) and TRBJ1-1; no reliable D call. CDR3 size: 11 residues. Trimming left V 0 bases short and J 10 bases short, with 6 bases between. Germline CDR1 is LGHDT and CDR2 is YNNKEL (reference sequence). In nucleotides, the CDR3 is TGTGCCAGCAGCCAAGAGAGTGGAGCTTTCTTT. Translating gives CASSQESGAFF.

The V call is TRBV28, the J call TRBJ1-2, with D perhaps matching TRBD1 (5 bases). CDR3 size: 13 residues. Trimming left V 6 bases short and J 6 bases short, with 14 bases between. In germline, CDR1 is MDHEN, CDR2 SYDVKM. The CDR3 sequence: CASRTVRVDGYTF. Here the CDR3 DNA reads TGTGCCAGCAGAACGGTCAGGGTAGATGGCTACACCTTC.

The V and J genes are TRBV5-1 and TRBJ2-7, with TRBD1 matching 9 bases. Trimming cost V 5 bases and J 2 bases; bases outside gene matches: 5. There are 14 residues in the CDR3. Looked up from germline, CDR1 is SGHRS and CDR2 is YFSETQ. This CDR3 is CASRSGTGPYEQYF. The CDR3 region has the DNA TGCGCCAGCAGGTCCGGGACAGGGCCCTACGAGCAGTACTTC.

The chain has TRBV6-5 and TRBJ2-7; D is undetermined. Germline V gene sequence: CDR1 MNHEY, CDR2 SVGAGI. V lost 9 bases and J 0 bases, leaving 15 bases between the germline ends. The CDR3 runs to 14 residues. This CDR3 is CASRREYSSYEQYF. The DNA for the CDR3 is TGTGCCAGTCGCCGAGAATACAGCTCCTACGAGCAGTACTTC.

The J gene is TRBJ2-6, the V gene TRBV9, with D perhaps TRBD1 (5 bases). This CDR3 region has 15 residues. Germline V gene sequence: CDR1 SGDLS, CDR2 YYNGEE. The V gene lost 4 bases and the J gene lost 0 bases, with 8 bases spanning the gap. The CDR3 here is CASSSQGSGANVLTF. DNA for the CDR3: TGTGCCAGCAGCTCTCAGGGCTCTGGGGCCAACGTCCTGACTTTC.

This clone was counted a single time. The rearrangement uses TRBV28 and TRBJ2-7, with TRBD2 as a possible D gene (5 bases). CDR3 length: 15 residues. The V gene lost 7 bases and the J gene lost 1 base, with 17 bases spanning the gap. Germline loops: CDR1 MDHEN, CDR2 SYDVKM. The CDR3: CASTTEGRGSYEQYF. CDR3 DNA sequence: TGTGCCAGCACAACAGAGGGAAGAGGGTCCTACGAGCAGTACTTC.

This clone was recorded once. The chain employs TRBV27 and TRBJ2-1, with 7 bases matching TRBD1. The CDR3 length is 14 residues. Germline-derived CDR1 and CDR2 are MNHEY and SMNVEV (reference sequence). J gave up 8 bases and V 3 bases, and 7 bases lay outside the gene matches. CDR3 loop: CASSFKTGTYEQFF. The CDR3 coding sequence is TGTGCCAGCAGTTTCAAGACAGGGACGTATGAGCAGTTCTTC.

The chain links TRBV7-2 to TRBJ2-2; 7 bases fit TRBD1. The CDR3 totals 15 residues. Germline CDR1 reads SGHTA; CDR2 reads FQGNSA. The ends lost 5 bases at V and 4 bases at J; junction bases unmatched: 7. The CDR3 region has the DNA TGTGCCAGCAGCATAGGGGGCGCGGCCACCGGGGAGCTGTTTTTT. As protein: CASSIGGAATGELFF.

The chain is built from TRBV20-1 and TRBJ2-4; no firm D call. Germline V lookup: CDR1 DFQATT, CDR2 SNEGSKA (reference sequence). This CDR3 is built from 15 residues. V lost 3 bases and J lost 0, with 12 bases in between. CDR3 sequence reads: CSASKQTIAKNIQYF. The CDR3 DNA is TGCAGTGCTAGTAAACAGACGATAGCCAAAAACATTCAGTACTTC.

This clone was counted only a few times. The rearrangement joins TRBV28 to TRBJ1-5; 8 bases align to TRBD1. Trimming took 3 bases from V and 8 from J; bases not matched to a gene: 9. The germline gives CDR1 MDHEN, CDR2 SYDVKM. This CDR3 comprises 15 residues. The CDR3 reads CASSFVDREGEPQHF. The CDR3 DNA sequence: TGTGCCAGCAGTTTTGTGGACAGGGAGGGGGAGCCCCAGCATTTT.

The chain uses TRBV15 and TRBJ2-3; the D gene is possibly TRBD2 (6 bases). This CDR3 comprises 16 residues. Germline lookup yields CDR1 LNHNV and CDR2 YYDKDF (reference sequence). Deletions cut 0 bases from V and 4 bases from J, with 14 bases between. The CDR3 DNA is TGTGCCACCAGCAGAGAGGACGGGAGCGGCTCAGATACGCAGTATTTT. Translation: CATSREDGSGSDTQYF. Using reference TRBV15 and TRBJ2-3 for the parts outside the CDR3, the full variable domain is DAMVIQNPRYQVTQFGKPVTLSCSQTLNHNVMYWYQQKSSQAPKLLFHYYDKDFNNEADTPDNFQSRRPNTSFCFLDIRSPGLGDTAMYLCATSREDGSGSDTQYFGPGTRLTVL.

This chain joins TRBV5-1 and TRBJ2-2; 10 bases match TRBD2. This CDR3 region has 14 residues. Germline V gene data show CDR1 as SGHRS and CDR2 as YFSETQ. Losses at the gene ends were 10 bases for V and 0 bases for J; bases not matched to a gene: 3. This CDR3 reads CASGTSANTGELFF. The DNA for the CDR3 is TGCGCCTCTGGGACTAGCGCGAACACCGGGGAGCTGTTTTTT.

The V call is TRBV7-2, the J call TRBJ1-6, with D maybe TRBD1 (6 bases). The CDR3 loop spans 15 amino acids. Germline CDR1 SGHTA, CDR2 FQGNSA. With 4 bases removed from V and 9 bases from J, the gap between germline ends came to 16 bases. The CDR3 loop reads CASSSDRNPSSPLHF. CDR3 in DNA: TGTGCCAGCAGCTCGGACAGAAATCCAAGTTCACCCCTCCACTTT.

The chain recombines TRBV18 with TRBJ2-7; 12 bases match TRBD2. Germline CDR1 reads KGHSH; CDR2 reads LQKENI. Trimming took 3 bases from V and 5 from J; bases not matched to a gene: 14. This CDR3 is 18 amino acids long. The CDR3 coding sequence is TGTGCCAGCTCACCTTCCCTAGCGGGAGGGTGGCCAGGGGACGAGCAGTACTTC. Protein: CASSPSLAGGWPGDEQYF.

The chain uses TRBV5-8 and TRBJ1-2; a weak D match, TRBD1 (5 bases). Germline CDR1 reads SGHTS; CDR2 reads YDEGEE. The CDR3 length is 13 residues. The ends were cut back, 4 bases at V and 7 bases at J, with 14 bases in the middle. CDR3 protein: CASSPPGFSGYTF. The CDR3, as DNA: TGTGCCAGCAGCCCTCCAGGGTTTAGTGGCTACACCTTC.

This clone was recorded only once. The chain has TRBV5-1 and TRBJ2-1; 13 positions agree with TRBD2. V lost 2 bases and J lost 4; bases outside the gene matches: 6. CDR1 and CDR2 (germline): SGHRS, YFSETQ. The CDR3 length is 17 residues. This CDR3 reads CASSFGLAGAAYNEQFF. The CDR3 nucleotides are TGCGCCAGCAGCTTCGGACTAGCGGGAGCCGCATACAATGAGCAGTTCTTC.

This chain joins TRBV11-2 and TRBJ2-3; D perhaps matches TRBD1 (5 bases). The CDR3 consists of 15 residues. V dropped 7 bases and J dropped 0 bases, with 14 bases sitting between them. CDR1 and CDR2 (germline): SGHAT, FQNNGV. CDR3 region: CASNPRTRSTDTQYF. CDR3 nucleotides: TGTGCCAGCAACCCCAGGACAAGAAGCACAGATACGCAGTATTTT.

In its sample, this clone was seen once. The chain carries TRBV5-1 and TRBJ1-3, with D perhaps TRBD1 (6 bases). Germline V lookup: CDR1 SGHRS, CDR2 YFSETQ. Trimming shortened V by 5 bases and J by 2 bases, and 11 bases separated the two germline ends. The CDR3 runs 14 residues. The CDR3 DNA reads as TGCGCCAGCAGATGGACAGAAGCTGGAAACACCATATATTTT. Amino acids: CASRWTEAGNTIYF.